This T cell receptor (beta chain) was sequenced for a study of radiotherapy plus CTLA-4 blockade in lung cancer. Study-level background: Among enrolled patients, about 18% responded and about 30% achieved disease control. General study findings and limits: With interferon-beta, early dynamics of blood T cell clones were reported to best predict response. Radiotherapy was combined with ipilimumab, and tumor-derived TCR clones then expanded in blood.

Focal radiation was given together with CTLA-4 blockade (ipilimumab) to patients with chemo-refractory metastatic non-small-cell lung cancer. Comment on this clone: What it recognizes is unknown.

Generated by immunoSEQ multiplex PCR, the TCRdb table keeps only in-frame clones and is missing some. The sample includes tens of thousands of clones, roughly 80% of them seen just once. Trimming at V came to 4 bases and at J to 2 bases, leaving 3 bases not matched to a gene. This CDR3 is built from 15 residues. Per the germline V gene, CDR1 is WSHSY and CDR2 is SAAADI. V usage is TRBV10-2 and J usage is TRBJ2-5; TRBD2 matches 11 bases. The sequence was collected from a human donor with non-small cell lung cancer whose response to radiotherapy plus ipilimumab could not be evaluated. This sample comprised peripheral blood, obtained from a patient treated with radiotherapy plus ipilimumab. The CDR3 DNA reads as TGCGCCAGCAGTGTGGCTAGCGGGGGGCAAGAGACCCAGTACTTC. Protein product: CASSVASGGQETQYF.